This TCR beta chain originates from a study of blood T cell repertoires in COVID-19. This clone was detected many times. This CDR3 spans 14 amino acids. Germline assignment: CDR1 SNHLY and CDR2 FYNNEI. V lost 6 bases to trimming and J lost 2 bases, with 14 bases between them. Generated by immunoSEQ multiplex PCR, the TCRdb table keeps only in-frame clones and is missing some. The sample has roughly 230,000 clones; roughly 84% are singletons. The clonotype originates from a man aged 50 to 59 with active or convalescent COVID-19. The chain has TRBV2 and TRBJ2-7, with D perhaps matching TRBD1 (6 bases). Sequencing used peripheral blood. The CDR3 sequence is CASSPRQAPYEQYF. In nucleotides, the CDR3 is TGTGCCAGCAGCCCGCGACAGGCTCCCTACGAGCAGTACTTC.